Following are 14 T cell receptor beta chains from one sample sequenced in a study of radiotherapy plus CTLA-4 blockade in lung cancer. Clones were read by immunoSEQ multiplex PCR, and TCRdb kept only the in-frame ones, dropping some. This sample has some 70,000 clones; approximately 83% occur once, and the top ten carry about 4%. Sequences were derived from peripheral blood, sampled from a patient treated with radiotherapy plus ipilimumab. The receptors were gathered from a human donor with non-small cell lung cancer who had a partial response to radiotherapy plus ipilimumab.

The chain employs TRBV30 and TRBJ1-4; unclear D gene. Germline-derived CDR1 and CDR2 are GTSNPN and SVGIG (reference sequence). The CDR3 consists of 12 residues. V shed 3 bases and J shed 13 bases, with 15 bases lying between them. This CDR3 is CAWRRKIDRLFF. CDR3 sequence (DNA): TGTGCCTGGAGAAGAAAAATCGATAGACTGTTTTTT.

The V gene is TRBV25-1, the J gene TRBJ2-7; tentative D call: TRBD2 (5 bases). The CDR3 sequence is 15 residues long. V was shortened by 6 bases and J by 6 bases, with 21 bases between the two germline ends. The germline V gene encodes CDR1 MGHDK and CDR2 SYGVNS. The CDR3 coding sequence is TGTGCCAGCAGCAACCCCCCCCGGGGAACTGGCGAGCAGTACTTC. It translates to CASSNPPRGTGEQYF.

J is TRBJ2-7 and V is TRBV6-7; 14 positions agree with TRBD2. TRBV6-7 is known as an ORF, though its function is uncertain. Losses at the gene ends were 7 bases for V and 0 bases for J; bases not matched to a gene: 14. The CDR3 has 19 residues. This CDR3 reads CASTRGRTSGRKSSYEQYF. Here the CDR3 DNA reads TGTGCCAGCACCAGAGGGCGGACTAGCGGGAGGAAGAGCTCCTACGAGCAGTACTTC.

The chain carries TRBV2 and TRBJ1-3, with D maybe TRBD1 (6 bases). Germline CDR1 reads SNHLY; CDR2 reads FYNNEI. V lost 3 bases to trimming and J lost 4 bases, with 13 bases between them. This CDR3 is 15 amino acids long. As DNA, the CDR3 is TGTGCCAGCAGTGATTCAAGGGGGACAGGAAACACCATATATTTT. Protein product: CASSDSRGTGNTIYF.

The chain combines TRBV5-8 with TRBJ1-2, with no clear D. Trimming stripped 4 bases from V and 8 bases from J, with 12 bases between. This CDR3 is built from 12 residues. CDR1 is SGHTS and CDR2 is YDEGEE in the germline V gene. CDR3 region: CASSLLWRGYTF. In DNA, the CDR3 is TGTGCCAGCAGCCTCCTCTGGAGGGGCTACACCTTC.

This sequence joins TRBV7-8 and TRBJ2-4; 14 bases match TRBD2. V shed 5 bases and J 3 bases; nucleotides not matched to a gene: 6. The CDR3 runs to 17 residues. Germline V gene sequence: CDR1 SGHVS, CDR2 FQNEAQ. The DNA of the CDR3 is TGTGCCAGCAGCGTGGGACTAGCGGGAGTTGGCAAAAACATTCAGTACTTC. It encodes CASSVGLAGVGKNIQYF.

The chain links TRBV28 to TRBJ1-4, with 9 bases that match TRBD1. V shed 7 bases, J shed 8 bases, and the junction held 14 bases outside the gene matches. This CDR3 contains 16 residues. The V gene's germline CDR1 is MDHEN and CDR2 SYDVKM. The chain's CDR3 is CASIPAKGQGSEKLFF. The CDR3 bases are TGTGCCAGCATCCCAGCGAAGGGACAGGGAAGCGAAAAACTGTTTTTT.

This clone is a singleton in its sample. This chain connects TRBV2 to TRBJ2-1; TRBD1 agrees at 7 bases. This CDR3 contains 15 residues. From germline, CDR1 is SNHLY and CDR2 FYNNEI. Trimming at V came to 4 bases and at J to 2 bases, leaving 5 bases not matched to a gene. The CDR3 spells CASSGYRGAYNEQFF. CDR3 DNA sequence: TGTGCCAGCAGTGGGTACAGGGGTGCCTACAATGAGCAGTTCTTC.

The chain links TRBV5-1 to TRBJ2-5; 9 bases are shared with TRBD2. CDR1 and CDR2 (germline): SGHRS, YFSETQ. This CDR3 is built from 16 residues. The J segment lost 0 bases and the V segment lost 0 bases, leaving 3 bases of the junction unmatched. CDR3 in amino acids: CASSLGLAENQETQYF. The CDR3 DNA reads as TGCGCCAGCAGCTTGGGACTAGCGGAGAACCAAGAGACCCAGTACTTC.

The chain joins TRBV5-1 to TRBJ2-2; unclear D gene. The CDR3 has 15 amino acids. V was pared by 0 bases and J by 7 bases, with 13 bases between. Germline CDR1 reads SGHRS; CDR2 reads YFSETQ. CDR3 amino acids: CASSLDSWSSGELFF. DNA for the CDR3: TGCGCCAGCAGCTTGGACTCCTGGTCTAGCGGGGAGCTGTTTTTT.

V gene TRBV19 combines with J gene TRBJ1-2; 7 bases agree with TRBD1. Germline assignment: CDR1 LNHDA and CDR2 SQIVND (reference sequence). Germline trimming cut 3 bases from V and 5 bases from J; bases unmatched to any gene: 9. CDR3 size: 15 residues. The chain's CDR3 is CASSISGGKSYGYTF. CDR3 DNA: TGTGCCAGTAGTATTTCAGGGGGGAAGTCTTATGGCTACACCTTC.

The gene calls are TRBV9 and TRBJ1-2; 8 bases are shared with TRBD1. The CDR3 is 15 amino acids. Germline-derived CDR1 and CDR2 are SGDLS and YYNGEE. The trim removed 3 bases at V and 3 bases at J, leaving 7 bases unmatched. CDR3 DNA sequence: TGTGCCAGCAGCGGCGCGCAGGGGGCAGACTATGGCTACACCTTC. Translated: CASSGAQGADYGYTF.

V usage is TRBV19 and J usage is TRBJ2-7; 8 bases match TRBD1. This CDR3 contains 15 residues. Germline CDR1 reads LNHDA; CDR2 reads SQIVND (reference sequence). The trim removed 4 bases at V and 4 bases at J, leaving 9 bases unmatched. The CDR3 is CASSKSSGQGYEQYF. The CDR3, as DNA: TGTGCCAGTAGTAAGTCCTCCGGACAGGGATACGAGCAGTACTTC.

J is TRBJ2-7 and V is TRBV2; maybe TRBD2 (6 bases). The germline V gene has CDR1 SNHLY and CDR2 FYNNEI. Trimming removed 2 bases at V and 0 bases at J, with 11 bases between. CDR3 length equals 15 residues. CDR3 nucleotide sequence: TGTGCCAGCAGTGAACTGGCTAGCGCCTCCTACGAGCAGTACTTC. Protein: CASSELASASYEQYF. The variable domain in full, with the rest retrieved from reference TRBV2 and TRBJ2-7, is EPEVTQTPSHQVTQMGQEVILRCVPISNHLYFYWYRQILGQKVEFLVSFYNNEISEKSEIFDDQFSVERPDGSNFTLKIRSTKLEDSAMYFCASSELASASYEQYFGPGTRLTVT.